This TCR beta chain derives from a study of beta chain features in type 1 diabetes. Study findings and constraints: Patients' naive, central memory and regulatory TCRB repertoires appeared more alike than those of healthy donors. Patients and controls would share equally any PCR tilt toward shorter templates. When Type 1 diabetes patients were examined, their TCRB CDR3s proved moderately but significantly shorter in all four CD4+ subsets.

The CDR3 consists of 17 residues. Trimming took 0 bases from V and 6 from J, leaving 20 bases between them. CDR1 and CDR2 (germline): GTSNPN, SVGIG (reference sequence). The study reverse transcribed the entire isolated RNA, so it sequenced expressed TCRB transcripts. Here immunoSEQ multiplex PCR was the method, and the copy in TCRdb shows in-frame clones only, minus some. The table includes about 340,000 clones, roughly 14% detected once. This clone was counted between two and nine times. Its cognate antigen is unknown. Sorting with CD45RO/CCR7/CD25/CD127/CD95/CD27 yielded naive, central memory, regulatory and stem-like memory CD4+ cells.

The chain has TRBV30 and TRBJ1-4; no reliable D call. This sequence was found in a young woman with type 1 diabetes. The sample was naive CD4+ T cells from blood. CDR3 in amino acids: CAWSVRFADLGDEKLFF. Written as DNA, the CDR3 is TGTGCCTGGAGTGTACGATTCGCCGACCTCGGGGATGAAAAACTGTTTTTT.